This section outlines one T cell receptor (beta chain) sequence together with its context. What it binds is not known. The CDR3 loop spans 14 amino acids. Trimming removed 6 bases at V and 6 bases at J, with 15 bases between. Looked up from germline, CDR1 is ENHRY and CDR2 is SYGVKD. Profiling relied on immunoSEQ multiplex PCR, and the TCRdb table lists in-frame clones only, not all of them. The sample carries more than 120,000 clones, about 86% recorded once. This record comes from a study of T cell responses to AZD1222 COVID-19 vaccine. Study-wide results and limits: Baseline seropositivity characterized only a handful of AZD1222 recipients.

V is TRBV10-3 and J is TRBJ2-4, with D perhaps given as TRBD1 or TRBD2 (6 bases each). The receptor was isolated from an adult who received the AZD1222 COVID-19 vaccine. The specimen comprised peripheral blood, sampled 28 days after the second AZD1222 dose. Written as DNA, the CDR3 is TGTGCCATCAGGGCGGGACAAGGTGGAAACATTCAGTACTTC. Translation: CAIRAGQGGNIQYF.